The T cell receptor beta chain under discussion was sequenced for a study of T cells in Graves' hyperthyroidism and ophthalmopathy. Study-wide points: Before onset, by a median of around six months, the model predicted ophthalmopathy. Through a model of 13 V-J features, ophthalmopathy was separated from stable hyperthyroidism.

Patients affected by ophthalmopathy presented a Clinical Activity Score of at least 3, a NOSPECS grade of at least 4, and disease duration below 3 months. Diagnosis relied on clinical symptoms, serum thyroxine and TRAb, thyroid ultrasound and orbital computed tomography. There are many counts of this clonotype. Its target is not known. RNA transcripts served as the template for amplifying TCR beta CDR3 regions. During a first-round RT-PCR of the TCR CDR3, the HTBI primer set was used. TCRdb itself ran the multiplex PCR reads through MiXCR, one entry per CDR3 protein. This sample has 400,000 or so distinct CDR3 sequences, with roughly 15% found just once. The CDR3 spans 15 residues. CDR1 MNHEY and CDR2 SMNVEV come from the germline V gene (reference sequence). V was shortened by 6 bases and J by 8 bases, with 17 bases between the two germline ends.

The receptor comes from a woman aged 30 to 39 with Graves' ophthalmopathy. The chain employs TRBV27 and TRBJ1-6, with D tentatively TRBD1 (5 bases). Sequencing used blood. In DNA form, the CDR3 reads TGTGCCAGCAGCAGACCGGGACCGTCAGATTCACCCCTCCACTTT. Its translation: CASSRPGPSDSPLHF.